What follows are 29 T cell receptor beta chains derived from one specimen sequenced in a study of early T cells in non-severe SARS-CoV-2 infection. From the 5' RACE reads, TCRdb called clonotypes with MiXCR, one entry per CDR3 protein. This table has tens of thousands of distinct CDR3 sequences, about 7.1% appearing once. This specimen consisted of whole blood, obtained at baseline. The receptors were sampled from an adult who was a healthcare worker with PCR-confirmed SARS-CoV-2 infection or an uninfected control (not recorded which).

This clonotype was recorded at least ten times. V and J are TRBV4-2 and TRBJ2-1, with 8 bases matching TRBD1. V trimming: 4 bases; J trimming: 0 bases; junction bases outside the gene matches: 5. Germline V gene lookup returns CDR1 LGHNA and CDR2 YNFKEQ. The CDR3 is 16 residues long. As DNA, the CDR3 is TGTGCCAGCAGCCGATACGACAGGGGCTCCTACAATGAGCAGTTCTTC. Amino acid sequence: CASSRYDRGSYNEQFF.

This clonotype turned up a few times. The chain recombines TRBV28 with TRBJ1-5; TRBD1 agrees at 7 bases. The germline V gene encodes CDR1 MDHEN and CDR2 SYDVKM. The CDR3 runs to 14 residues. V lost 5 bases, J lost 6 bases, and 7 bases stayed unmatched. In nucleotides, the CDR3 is TGTGCCAGCAGTCCGGGACAGCTTTTTCAGCCCCAGCATTTT. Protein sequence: CASSPGQLFQPQHF.

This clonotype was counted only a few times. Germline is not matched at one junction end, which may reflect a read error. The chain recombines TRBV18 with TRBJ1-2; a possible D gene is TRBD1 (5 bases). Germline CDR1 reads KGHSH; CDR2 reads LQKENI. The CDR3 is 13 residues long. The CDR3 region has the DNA TGTGCCAGCTCACCATTCGGGGGGGATGGCCACACCTTC. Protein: CASSPFGGDGHTF.

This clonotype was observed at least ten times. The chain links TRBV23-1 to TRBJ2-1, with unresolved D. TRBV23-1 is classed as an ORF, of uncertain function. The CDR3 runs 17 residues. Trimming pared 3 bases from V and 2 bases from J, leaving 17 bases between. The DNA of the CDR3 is TGCGCCAGCAGTCACTCAATCCCCTTTTTTCCCTACAATGAGCAGTTCTTC. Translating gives CASSHSIPFFPYNEQFF.

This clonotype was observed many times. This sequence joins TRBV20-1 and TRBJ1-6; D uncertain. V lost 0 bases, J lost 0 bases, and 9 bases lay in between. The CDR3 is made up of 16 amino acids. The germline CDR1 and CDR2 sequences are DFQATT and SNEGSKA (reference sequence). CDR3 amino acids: CSARESFSSYNSPLHF. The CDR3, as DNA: TGCAGTGCTAGAGAGTCGTTTAGCTCCTATAATTCACCCCTCCACTTT.

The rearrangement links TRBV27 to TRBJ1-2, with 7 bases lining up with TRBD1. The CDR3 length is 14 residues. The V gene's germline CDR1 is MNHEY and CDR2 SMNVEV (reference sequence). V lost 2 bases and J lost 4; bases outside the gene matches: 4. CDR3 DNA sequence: TGTGCCAGCAGTTTAAGACAGGGCGCCTATGGCTACACCTTC. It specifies CASSLRQGAYGYTF.

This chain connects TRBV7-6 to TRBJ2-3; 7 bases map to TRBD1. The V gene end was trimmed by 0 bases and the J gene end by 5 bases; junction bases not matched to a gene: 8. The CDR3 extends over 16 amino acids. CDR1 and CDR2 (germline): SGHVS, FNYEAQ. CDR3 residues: CASSLATGLGEDTQYF. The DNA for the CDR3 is TGTGCCAGCAGCTTAGCGACAGGGCTAGGGGAAGATACGCAGTATTTT.

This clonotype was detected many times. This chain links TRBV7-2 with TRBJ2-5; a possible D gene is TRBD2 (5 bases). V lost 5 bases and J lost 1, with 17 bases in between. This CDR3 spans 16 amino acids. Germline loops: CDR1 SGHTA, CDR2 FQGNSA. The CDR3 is CASSQPRVTVQETQYF. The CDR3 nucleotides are TGTGCCAGCAGCCAACCGCGGGTGACTGTCCAAGAGACCCAGTACTTC. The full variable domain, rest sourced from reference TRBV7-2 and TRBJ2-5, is GAGVSQSPSNKVTEKGKDVELRCDPISGHTALYWYRQSLGQGLEFLIYFQGNSAPDKSGLPSDRFSAERTGGSVSTLTIQRTQQEDSAVYLCASSQPRVTVQETQYFGPGTRLLVL.

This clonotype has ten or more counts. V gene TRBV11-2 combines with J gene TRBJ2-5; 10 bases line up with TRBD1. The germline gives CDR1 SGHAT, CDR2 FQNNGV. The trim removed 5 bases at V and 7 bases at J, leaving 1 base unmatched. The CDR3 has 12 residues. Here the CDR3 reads CASSRDRGTQYF. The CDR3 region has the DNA TGTGCCAGCAGCCGGGACAGGGGGACCCAGTACTTC.

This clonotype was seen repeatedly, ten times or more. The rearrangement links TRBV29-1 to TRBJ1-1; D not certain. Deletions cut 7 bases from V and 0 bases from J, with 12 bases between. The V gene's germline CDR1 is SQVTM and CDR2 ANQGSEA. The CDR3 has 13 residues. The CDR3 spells CSAIPQMNTEAFF. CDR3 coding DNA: TGCAGCGCGATTCCACAGATGAACACTGAAGCTTTCTTT.

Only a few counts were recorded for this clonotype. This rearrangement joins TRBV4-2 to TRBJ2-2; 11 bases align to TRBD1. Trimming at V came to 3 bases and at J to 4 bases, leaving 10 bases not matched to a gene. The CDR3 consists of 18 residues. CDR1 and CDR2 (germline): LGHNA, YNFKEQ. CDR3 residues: CASSQATGTGGFTGELFF. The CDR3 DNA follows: TGTGCCAGCAGCCAGGCTACCGGGACAGGGGGTTTCACCGGGGAGCTGTTTTTT.

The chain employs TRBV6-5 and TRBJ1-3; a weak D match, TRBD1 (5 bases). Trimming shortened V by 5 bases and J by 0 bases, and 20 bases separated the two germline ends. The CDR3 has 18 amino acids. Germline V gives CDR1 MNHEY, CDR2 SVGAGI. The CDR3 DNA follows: TGTGCCAGCAGTGCAAGACAGCCCCCGGGGCCCTCTGGAAACACCATATATTTT. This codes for CASSARQPPGPSGNTIYF.

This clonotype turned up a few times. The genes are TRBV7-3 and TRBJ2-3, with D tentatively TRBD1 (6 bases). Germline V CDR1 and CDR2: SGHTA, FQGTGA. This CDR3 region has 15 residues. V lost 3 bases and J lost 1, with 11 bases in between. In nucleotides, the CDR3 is TGTGCCAGCAGCTTGGGGACACACCGCACAGATACGCAGTATTTT. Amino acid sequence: CASSLGTHRTDTQYF. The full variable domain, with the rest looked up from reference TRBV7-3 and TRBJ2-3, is GAGVSQTPSNKVTEKGKYVELRCDPISGHTALYWYRQSLGQGPEFLIYFQGTGAADDSGLPNDRFFAVRPEGSVSTLKIQRTERGDSAVYLCASSLGTHRTDTQYFGPGTRLTVL.

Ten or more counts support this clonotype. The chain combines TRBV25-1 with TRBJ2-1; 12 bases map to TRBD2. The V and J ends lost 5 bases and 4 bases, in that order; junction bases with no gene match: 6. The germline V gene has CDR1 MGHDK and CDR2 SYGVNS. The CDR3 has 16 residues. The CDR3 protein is CASSFLTSGGYNEQFF. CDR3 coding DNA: TGTGCCAGCAGTTTTCTCACTAGCGGGGGGTACAATGAGCAGTTCTTC.

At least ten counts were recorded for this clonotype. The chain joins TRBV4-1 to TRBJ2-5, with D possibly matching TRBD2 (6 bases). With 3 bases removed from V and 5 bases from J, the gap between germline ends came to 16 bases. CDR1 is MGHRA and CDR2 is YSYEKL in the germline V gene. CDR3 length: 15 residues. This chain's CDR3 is CASSHQWDFEETQYF. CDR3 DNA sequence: TGCGCCAGCAGCCACCAATGGGACTTTGAGGAGACCCAGTACTTC.

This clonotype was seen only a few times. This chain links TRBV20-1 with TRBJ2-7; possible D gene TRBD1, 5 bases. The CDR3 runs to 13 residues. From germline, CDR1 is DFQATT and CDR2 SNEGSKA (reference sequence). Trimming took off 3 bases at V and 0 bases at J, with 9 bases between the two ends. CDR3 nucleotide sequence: TGCAGTGCTAGCCGCGACAGCTCCTACGAGCAGTACTTC. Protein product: CSASRDSSYEQYF.

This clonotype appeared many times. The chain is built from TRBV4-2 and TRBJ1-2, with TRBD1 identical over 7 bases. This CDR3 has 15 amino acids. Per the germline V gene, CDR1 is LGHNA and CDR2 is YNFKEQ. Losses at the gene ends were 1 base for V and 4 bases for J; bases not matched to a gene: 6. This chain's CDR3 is CASSQGTGASYGYTF. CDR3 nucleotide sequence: TGTGCCAGCAGCCAAGGGACAGGTGCGAGCTATGGCTACACCTTC.

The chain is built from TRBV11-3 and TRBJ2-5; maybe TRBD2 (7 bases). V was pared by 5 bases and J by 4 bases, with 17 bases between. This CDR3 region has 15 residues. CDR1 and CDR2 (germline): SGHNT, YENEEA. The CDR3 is CASSPGGRGGETQYF. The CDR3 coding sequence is TGTGCCAGCAGCCCCGGAGGAAGGGGGGGAGAGACCCAGTACTTC.

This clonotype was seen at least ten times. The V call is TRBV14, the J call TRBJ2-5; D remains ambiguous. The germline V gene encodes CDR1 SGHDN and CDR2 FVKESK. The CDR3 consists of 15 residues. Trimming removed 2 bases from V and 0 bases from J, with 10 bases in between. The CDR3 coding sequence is TGTGCCAGCAGCCAACCCAGATCCTACCAAGAGACCCAGTACTTC. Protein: CASSQPRSYQETQYF.

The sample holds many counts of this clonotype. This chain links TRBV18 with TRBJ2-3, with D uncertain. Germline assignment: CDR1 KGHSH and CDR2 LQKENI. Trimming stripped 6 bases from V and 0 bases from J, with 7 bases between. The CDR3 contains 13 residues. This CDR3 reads CASSPASTDTQYF. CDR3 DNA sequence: TGTGCCAGCTCTCCCGCTAGCACAGATACGCAGTATTTT.

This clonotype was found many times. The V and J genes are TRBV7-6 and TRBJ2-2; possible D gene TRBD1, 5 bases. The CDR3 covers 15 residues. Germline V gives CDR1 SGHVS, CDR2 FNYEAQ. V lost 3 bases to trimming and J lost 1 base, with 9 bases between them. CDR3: CASSLSTENTGELFF. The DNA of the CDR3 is TGTGCCAGCAGCTTGTCGACAGAGAACACCGGGGAGCTGTTTTTT.

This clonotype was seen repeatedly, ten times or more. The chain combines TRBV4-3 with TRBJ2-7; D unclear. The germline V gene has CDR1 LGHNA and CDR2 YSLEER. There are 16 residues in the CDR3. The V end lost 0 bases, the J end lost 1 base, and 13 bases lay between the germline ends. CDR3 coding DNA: TGCGCCAGCAGCCAAGAATTGAAGGTCCCGTCCTACGAGCAGTACTTC. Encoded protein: CASSQELKVPSYEQYF.

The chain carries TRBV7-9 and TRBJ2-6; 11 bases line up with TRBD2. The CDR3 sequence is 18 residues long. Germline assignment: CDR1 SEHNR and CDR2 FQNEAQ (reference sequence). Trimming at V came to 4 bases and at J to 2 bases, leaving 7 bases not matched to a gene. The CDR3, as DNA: TGTGCCAGCAGCTATCGGGGGACTAGCGGTACTGGGGCCAACGTCCTGACTTTC. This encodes CASSYRGTSGTGANVLTF.

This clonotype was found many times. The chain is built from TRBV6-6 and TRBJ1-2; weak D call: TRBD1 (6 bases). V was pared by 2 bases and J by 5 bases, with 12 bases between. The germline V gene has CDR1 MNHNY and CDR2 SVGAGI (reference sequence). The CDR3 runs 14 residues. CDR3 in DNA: TGTGCCAGCAGTTACGAGGGGGGACTATATGGCTACACCTTC. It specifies CASSYEGGLYGYTF.

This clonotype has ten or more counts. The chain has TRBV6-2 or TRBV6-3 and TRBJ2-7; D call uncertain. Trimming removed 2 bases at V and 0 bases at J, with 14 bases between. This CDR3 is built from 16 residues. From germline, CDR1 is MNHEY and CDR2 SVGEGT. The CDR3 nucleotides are TGTGCCAGCAGTTACGGCGCAGCTGTTCACTCCTACGAGCAGTACTTC. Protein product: CASSYGAAVHSYEQYF.

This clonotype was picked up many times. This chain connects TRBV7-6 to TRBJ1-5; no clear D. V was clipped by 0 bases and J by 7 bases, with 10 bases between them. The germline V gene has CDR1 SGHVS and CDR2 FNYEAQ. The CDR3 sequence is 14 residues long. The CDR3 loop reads CASSLAVGEQPQHF. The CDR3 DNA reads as TGTGCCAGCAGCTTAGCCGTCGGAGAACAGCCCCAGCATTTT.

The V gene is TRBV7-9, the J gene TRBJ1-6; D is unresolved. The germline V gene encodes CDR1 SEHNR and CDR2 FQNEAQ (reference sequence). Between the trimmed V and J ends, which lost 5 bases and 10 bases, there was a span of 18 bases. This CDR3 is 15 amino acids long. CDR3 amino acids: CASSRGRGFKSPLHF. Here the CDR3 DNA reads TGTGCCAGCAGCCGTGGGCGAGGTTTTAAATCACCCCTCCACTTT.

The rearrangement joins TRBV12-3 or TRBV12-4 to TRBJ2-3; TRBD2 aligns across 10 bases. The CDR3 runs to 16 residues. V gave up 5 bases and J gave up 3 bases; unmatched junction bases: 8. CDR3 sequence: CASSPAAGGRTDTQYF. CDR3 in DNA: TGTGCCAGCAGTCCCGCAGCGGGGGGGCGAACAGATACGCAGTATTTT.

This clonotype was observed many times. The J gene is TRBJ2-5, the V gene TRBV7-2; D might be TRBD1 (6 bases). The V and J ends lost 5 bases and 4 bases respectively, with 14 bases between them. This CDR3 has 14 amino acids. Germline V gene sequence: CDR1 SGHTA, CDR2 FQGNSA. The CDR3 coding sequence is TGTGCCAGCAGCCTTCGACAGGTCGCAGAGACCCAGTACTTC. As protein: CASSLRQVAETQYF.